The 14 T cell receptor beta chains below were found in one sample sequenced in a study of T cells in Graves' hyperthyroidism and ophthalmopathy. From RNA transcripts, TCR beta CDR3 regions were amplified. Initially, a first-round RT-PCR of the TCR CDR3 employed the HTBI primer set. TCRdb passed the multiplex PCR reads through MiXCR, listing each CDR3 protein once. The sample lists more than 350,000 distinct CDR3 sequences; roughly 15% were seen once. Sequenced: blood. All receptors come from a woman in her sixties or seventies with Graves' ophthalmopathy.

Many counts were recorded for this clonotype. The CDR3 nucleotides are TGTGCCAGCAGTTTTCTTGAGGGGGGGAGGGACACTGAAGCTTTCTTT. Translated: CASSFLEGGRDTEAFF. This sequence joins TRBV28 and TRBJ1-1; TRBD1 is a possible D gene (6 bases). The V gene's germline CDR1 is MDHEN and CDR2 SYDVKM. The CDR3 runs to 16 residues. Trimming removed 3 bases at V and 3 bases at J, with 17 bases between.

The table lists this clonotype with a few counts. The chain combines TRBV19 with TRBJ1-1; TRBD1 matches 9 bases. Germline lookup yields CDR1 LNHDA and CDR2 SQIVND (reference sequence). This CDR3 comprises 16 residues. V dropped 5 bases and J dropped 2; count of bases not matched to a gene: 9. The CDR3 coding sequence is TGTGCCAGTAGTTGGGACAGGGCCCTTCCAAACACTGAAGCTTTCTTT. Translated: CASSWDRALPNTEAFF. The full variable domain, rest sourced from reference TRBV19 and TRBJ1-1, is DGGITQSPKYLFRKEGQNVTLSCEQNLNHDAMYWYRQDPGQGLRLIYYSQIVNDFQKGDIAEGYSVSREKKESFPLTVTSAQKNPTAFYLCASSWDRALPNTEAFFGQGTRLTVV.

This clonotype was seen at least ten times. V usage is TRBV28 and J usage is TRBJ2-6, with D possibly being TRBD1 (5 bases). Germline V CDR1 and CDR2: MDHEN, SYDVKM. The V end was cut by 4 bases, the J end by 0 bases, with 7 bases between. This CDR3 has 15 amino acids. This CDR3 reads CASSSRVSGANVLTF. The CDR3 bases are TGTGCCAGCAGTTCCAGGGTCTCTGGGGCCAACGTCCTGACTTTC. Variable domain in full (rest from reference TRBV28 and TRBJ2-6): DVKVTQSSRYLVKRTGEKVFLECVQDMDHENMFWYRQDPGLGLRLIYFSYDVKMKEKGDIPEGYSVSREKKERFSLILESASTNQTSMYLCASSSRVSGANVLTFGAGSRLTVL.

This chain links TRBV10-3 with TRBJ2-1; 10 bases line up with TRBD1. The V segment lost 2 bases and the J segment 9 bases; nucleotides outside the gene matches: 4. This CDR3 has 14 residues. Germline loops: CDR1 ENHRY, CDR2 SYGVKD. CDR3 sequence: CAISEHGQGVEQFF. The CDR3 DNA reads TGTGCCATCAGTGAGCACGGACAGGGGGTTGAGCAGTTCTTC.

This clonotype was detected a few times. The chain joins TRBV9 to TRBJ2-1; tentative D call: TRBD2 (6 bases). The V end was cut by 4 bases, the J end by 7 bases, with 15 bases between. In germline, CDR1 is SGDLS, CDR2 YYNGEE. CDR3 length: 14 residues. CDR3 sequence reads: CASSPWTSGNEQFF. The CDR3 DNA sequence: TGTGCCAGCAGCCCTTGGACCAGCGGGAATGAGCAGTTCTTC.

This clonotype was counted only a few times. The J gene is TRBJ2-1, the V gene TRBV19; 9 bases map to TRBD2. The CDR3 length is 15 residues. Germline V CDR1 and CDR2: LNHDA, SQIVND (reference sequence). Losses at the gene ends were 4 bases for V and 7 bases for J; bases not matched to a gene: 8. The CDR3 nucleotides are TGTGCCAGTAGTAGCCCCGGCGGGGGGGGGAATGAGCAGTTCTTC. Amino acids: CASSSPGGGGNEQFF.

This clonotype was counted at least ten times. The genes are TRBV2 and TRBJ2-3; D is possibly TRBD2 (5 bases). The CDR3 has 18 residues. Germline CDR1 is SNHLY and CDR2 is FYNNEI. Trimming removed 0 bases from V and 0 bases from J, with 16 bases in between. Here the CDR3 DNA reads TGTGCCAGCAGTGAAGCGGAGAGGGCTTTCTCTAGCACAGATACGCAGTATTTT. Its translation: CASSEAERAFSSTDTQYF.

The rearrangement uses TRBV29-1 and TRBJ2-7, with unresolved D. With 1 base removed from V and 9 bases from J, the gap between germline ends came to 16 bases. The CDR3 is 13 amino acids. Germline loops: CDR1 SQVTM, CDR2 ANQGSEA. CDR3 bases: TGCAGCGTTGAAGGACGGAGCCCCGACGGGCAGTACTTC. It is translated as CSVEGRSPDGQYF.

This clonotype was seen a few times. The J gene is TRBJ1-1, the V gene TRBV29-1; no reliable D call. CDR1 and CDR2 from the germline V gene are SQVTM and ANQGSEA. Trimming removed 1 base from V and 1 base from J, with 7 bases in between. The CDR3 spans 13 residues. The CDR3 nucleotides are TGCAGCGTTGAAGTACGGGAGAACACTGAAGCTTTCTTT. Encoded protein: CSVEVRENTEAFF.

V and J are TRBV19 and TRBJ2-3; 7 bases are a match to TRBD2. The CDR3 has 16 residues. Germline V gene lookup returns CDR1 LNHDA and CDR2 SQIVND (reference sequence). Losses at the gene ends were 9 bases for V and 3 bases for J; bases not matched to a gene: 15. DNA of the CDR3: TGTGCCAGCAAGGAAAAATACCGGACTAGGACAGATACGCAGTATTTT. Its translation is CASKEKYRTRTDTQYF.

This clonotype was counted many times. The chain couples TRBV24-1 to TRBJ2-1; 9 bases fit TRBD2. CDR1 and CDR2 (germline): KGHDR, SFDVKD. Trimming at V came to 5 bases and at J to 10 bases, leaving 14 bases not matched to a gene. The CDR3 has 16 residues. The CDR3 sequence: CATSGGPTGTSHEQFF. In DNA form, the CDR3 reads TGTGCCACCAGTGGGGGCCCCACCGGGACTAGCCACGAGCAGTTCTTC.

This clonotype was counted ten times or more. The genes are TRBV2 and TRBJ1-2; TRBD1 might be the D (5 bases). The V and J ends lost 7 bases and 8 bases respectively, with 29 bases between them. CDR1 and CDR2 from the germline V gene are SNHLY and FYNNEI. CDR3 length equals 17 residues. CDR3 in DNA: TGTGCCAGCAAATCCCCCAGGGACGGCGGTAATCAAGGGGGCTACACCTTC. Encoded protein: CASKSPRDGGNQGGYTF.

This clonotype was observed a few times. The chain uses TRBV20-1 and TRBJ1-2; possible D gene TRBD1, 6 bases. Trimming shortened V by 1 base and J by 3 bases, and 12 bases separated the two germline ends. CDR3 size: 14 residues. Germline CDR1 is DFQATT and CDR2 is SNEGSKA (reference sequence). CDR3 nucleotide sequence: TGCAGTGCTAGAGGGAGGGGGATCGACTATGGCTACACCTTC. Residues: CSARGRGIDYGYTF.

The V call is TRBV7-9, the J call TRBJ1-4; D is possibly TRBD1 (5 bases). The CDR3 runs 16 residues. Trimming removed 1 base from V and 0 bases from J, with 9 bases in between. Per the germline V gene, CDR1 is SEHNR and CDR2 is FQNEAQ (reference sequence). Written as DNA, the CDR3 is TGTGCCAGCAGCTTAGGCGGGGGGGCAACTAATGAAAAACTGTTTTTT. Protein: CASSLGGGATNEKLFF.